What follows are 8 T cell receptor beta chains derived from one specimen sequenced in a study of blood T cell repertoires in COVID-19. Generated by immunoSEQ multiplex PCR, the TCRdb table keeps only in-frame clones and is missing some. The sample includes about 230,000 clones, roughly 83% of them seen just once. Source material: peripheral blood. The receptor set was obtained from a man aged 40-49 years with acute or convalescent COVID-19.

The chain links TRBV18 to TRBJ2-1; 13 nucleotides agree with TRBD2. In germline, CDR1 is KGHSH, CDR2 LQKENI. V was pared by 5 bases and J by 6 bases, with 10 bases of the junction left unmatched. The CDR3 is 17 residues long. CDR3 amino acids: CASSALRTSGRVNEQFF. The CDR3 nucleotides are TGTGCCAGCTCAGCTCTGCGGACTAGCGGGAGAGTCAATGAGCAGTTCTTC.

The rearrangement uses TRBV2 and TRBJ1-2; D remains ambiguous. Trimming shortened V by 4 bases and J by 4 bases, and 7 bases separated the two germline ends. The CDR3 is made up of 12 amino acids. The germline CDR1 and CDR2 sequences are SNHLY and FYNNEI. The CDR3 here is CASSATVYGYTF. The CDR3 nucleotides read TGTGCCAGCAGTGCTACGGTCTATGGCTACACCTTC.

The V call is TRBV5-6, the J call TRBJ2-5; the D is unclear. CDR1 is SGHDT and CDR2 is YYEEEE in the germline V gene. The CDR3 runs 12 residues. Trimming pared 1 base from V and 5 bases from J, leaving 6 bases between. This chain's CDR3 is CASSLIEETQYF. For the CDR3, the DNA is TGTGCCAGCAGCTTGATAGAGGAGACCCAGTACTTC.

CDR3 sequence: CASSRDRGTYGYTF. CDR3 sequence (DNA): TGTGCCAGCAGTCGGGACAGGGGAACCTATGGCTACACCTTC. The chain uses TRBV6-5 and TRBJ1-2, with 10 bases identical to TRBD1. The CDR3 consists of 14 residues. The V and J ends lost 5 bases and 4 bases, in that order; junction bases with no gene match: 4. CDR1 MNHEY and CDR2 SVGAGI come from the germline V gene.

As to this clone: The junction departs from the called germline gene at one end, perhaps through a read error. CDR3 DNA sequence: TGCAGTGCCGGACAGGGACGATTC. It yields the protein CSAGQGRF. This chain links TRBV20-1 with TRBJ2-7; 8 bases align to TRBD1. Looked up from germline, CDR1 is DFQATT and CDR2 is SNEGSKA (reference sequence). The CDR3 totals 8 residues.

The chain is built from TRBV5-1 and TRBJ1-4; no definite D call. This CDR3 is built from 11 residues. Trimming stripped 3 bases from V and 5 bases from J, with 2 bases between. In germline, CDR1 is SGHRS, CDR2 YFSETQ. The CDR3 reads CASSSNEKLFF. As DNA, the CDR3 is TGCGCCAGCAGCTCGAATGAAAAACTGTTTTTT. The full variable domain, in which reference TRBV5-1 and TRBJ1-4 provide the parts outside the CDR3, is KAGVTQTPRYLIKTRGQQVTLSCSPISGHRSVSWYQQTPGQGLQFLFEYFSETQRNKGNFPGRFSGRQFSNSRSEMNVSTLELGDSALYLCASSSNEKLFFGSGTQLSVL.

The chain's CDR3 is CASSLGTGSTGELFF. CDR3 in DNA: TGTGCCAGCAGCTTAGGGACAGGGAGCACCGGGGAGCTGTTTTTT. The J gene is TRBJ2-2, the V gene TRBV5-5, with TRBD1 matching over 9 bases. V dropped 2 bases and J dropped 4; count of bases not matched to a gene: 3. Germline CDR1 SGHKS, CDR2 YYEKEE (reference sequence). The CDR3 is 15 amino acids.

This clone was picked up a small number of times. V and J are TRBV3-1 (or the pseudogene TRBV3-2) and TRBJ2-3; possible D gene TRBD1, 6 bases. CDR1 and CDR2 from the germline V gene are LGHDT and YNNKEL (reference sequence). CDR3 size: 15 residues. Trimming stripped 4 bases from V and 6 bases from J, with 17 bases between. CDR3 coding DNA: TGTGCCAGCAGCCCCGACAGGACGAGGGGGGATACGCAGTATTTT. This codes for CASSPDRTRGDTQYF.